A single sample gave rise to the 5 T cell receptor beta chains below, sequenced in a study of T cell repertoires in cytomegalovirus infection (dated by TCRdb to about 2019). The instrument given in TCRdb is Illumina HiSeq 1500. The public reads were reanalyzed by TCRdb: fastp trimming at Q25, MiXCR alignment, in-frame beta chains only. Identical CDR3 protein sequences are pooled into one entry, listed with their most common genes and DNA. Within this sample are 200,000 to 300,000 distinct CDR3 sequences, with 9% to 15% of them counted one time only. The ten largest clones represent 1.5% to 2% of the sample. Sequenced input: PBMCs. The receptors were sampled from a human donor in good health (CMV status not recorded). Some clones in this sample may be carry-over from other donors' samples.

This clonotype appeared many times. V is TRBV11-3 and J is TRBJ2-5; maybe TRBD2 (7 bases). V was clipped by 1 base and J by 0 bases, with 15 bases between them. Germline lookup yields CDR1 SGHNT and CDR2 YENEEA. The CDR3 spans 17 residues. CDR3 sequence reads: CASSLGGGAVDQETQYF. CDR3 coding DNA: TGTGCCAGCAGCTTAGGGGGGGGCGCCGTAGACCAAGAGACCCAGTACTTC.

This clonotype was counted only a few times. V usage is TRBV4-2 and J usage is TRBJ1-6; tentative D call: TRBD1 (5 bases). The V end was cut by 0 bases, the J end by 1 base, with 16 bases between. CDR3 length equals 19 residues. Germline assignment: CDR1 LGHNA and CDR2 YNFKEQ. The CDR3 nucleotides are TGTGCCAGCAGCCAAGATCAAAAGGGGCTCAGGTCCTATAATTCACCCCTCCACTTT. Translated: CASSQDQKGLRSYNSPLHF.

A few counts support this clonotype. The rearrangement links TRBV25-1 to TRBJ1-2; D gene uncertain. Trimming stripped 0 bases from V and 2 bases from J, with 7 bases between. The V gene's germline CDR1 is MGHDK and CDR2 SYGVNS. This CDR3 is built from 14 residues. The CDR3 DNA reads as TGTGCCAGCAGTGAATATCCCCTGAACTATGGCTACACCTTC. This sequence encodes CASSEYPLNYGYTF.

The chain combines TRBV11-2 with TRBJ2-2; maybe TRBD1 (5 bases). The CDR3 loop spans 16 amino acids. Germline V lookup: CDR1 SGHAT, CDR2 FQNNGV. Deletions cut 5 bases from V and 9 bases from J, with 22 bases between. CDR3 DNA: TGTGCCAGCAGCCGCGGAAGGGATAGGGGTACCTGGGAGCTGTTTTTT. Its protein is CASSRGRDRGTWELFF.

The chain uses TRBV4-3 and TRBJ2-4; TRBD2 matches at 12 bases. In germline, CDR1 is LGHNA, CDR2 YSLEER. V dropped 4 bases and J dropped 0; count of bases not matched to a gene: 13. The CDR3 extends over 20 amino acids. The CDR3 coding sequence is TGCGCCAGCAGCCCACATCCGCTAGCGGGAGGGCTTGGAGCCAAAAACATTCAGTACTTC. The encoded protein is CASSPHPLAGGLGAKNIQYF.